The clone carrying this T cell receptor (beta chain) was seen just once. Its matching antigen is unknown. The data originate from a study of T cell responses to AZD1222 COVID-19 vaccine. Findings of the study overall: Vaccination with two AZD1222 doses was followed by a rise in Spike-specific TCR breadth and depth. At 160-218 and 743-854, vaccine-associated CD4 TCRs were dominant, and they spanned spike. The reported proportion of spike-specific TCRs targeting unmutated variant regions was nearly half. Just a handful of AZD1222 recipients were seropositive at baseline.

V lost 5 bases and J lost 4, with 15 bases in between. Germline V lookup: CDR1 SGHTA, CDR2 FQGTGA. The CDR3 sequence is 15 residues long. Clones were sequenced by immunoSEQ multiplex PCR, and TCRdb holds only the in-frame ones, with some missing. The sample gives some 96,000 clones, approximately 91% of which show up once; 1.5% to 2% is in the top ten. V and J are TRBV7-3 and TRBJ2-1; tentative D call: TRBD2 (5 bases). The TCR sequence derives from an adult in good health. Sequencing was performed on peripheral blood, taken on day 0 of AZD1222 vaccination. CDR3 in DNA: TGTGCCAGCAGCCCAAGGGCCTCGGGGTACAATGAGCAGTTCTTC. Protein: CASSPRASGYNEQFF.